A selection of T cell receptor beta chains follows, all from one sample in a study of CD8 T cells in ankylosing spondylitis. TCRdb re-derived calls from the 5' RACE reads in MiXCR, one entry per CDR3 protein. Among a few hundred thousand distinct CDR3 sequences listed, 20% to 25% were seen once. Input material: blood, either unsorted or a sorted T cell fraction (not recorded which). The receptors derive from a male donor with ankylosing spondylitis. The CDR3 runs from the conserved cysteine through the conserved F or W. D genes are given only for firm matches. Clone size is stated in some rows and not others, as once, few, many or a class when expanded.

>.|TRBJ2-2|15|TRBV12-3/TRBV12-4|.
CASSRGPPGTGELFF
TGTGCCAGCAGTCGCGGTCCCCCTGGGACCGGGGAGCTGTTTTTT
>.|TRBJ2-2|18|TRBV28|.
CASSSFDPGPSGTGELFF
TGTGCCAGCAGTTCCTTCGATCCGGGTCCCTCGGGCACCGGGGAGCTGTTTTTT
>.|TRBJ2-1|14|TRBV5-1|many
CASSNWTAYNEQFF
TGCGCCAGCAGCAACTGGACGGCCTACAATGAGCAGTTCTTC
>TRBD2|TRBJ2-2|20|TRBV5-1|few
CASSLWAQTSENSNTGELFF
TGCGCCAGCAGCTTGTGGGCCCAGACTAGCGAAAATTCGAACACCGGGGAGCTGTTTTTT
>.|TRBJ1-3|14|TRBV6-1|many
CASSGSRSGNTIYF
TGTGCCAGCAGTGGGAGTCGCTCTGGAAACACCATATATTTT
>.|TRBJ2-1|15|TRBV2|few
CASGGVWFRHNEQFF
TGTGCCAGCGGCGGGGTGTGGTTTCGGCACAATGAGCAGTTCTTC
>.|TRBJ2-5|15|TRBV5-1|.
CASSFRGASQETQYF
TGCGCCAGCAGCTTTAGAGGGGCCTCCCAAGAGACCCAGTACTTC
>.|TRBJ1-6|16|TRBV20-1|.
CSAREGRAEGNSPLHF
TGCAGTGCTAGAGAAGGCAGGGCCGAGGGAAATTCACCCCTCCACTTT
>.|TRBJ1-5|14|TRBV2|few
CASSGFRRNQPQHF
TGTGCCAGCAGTGGCTTCAGAAGGAATCAGCCCCAGCATTTT
>.|TRBJ2-3|13|TRBV7-3|.
CASSLSGGSDPYF
TGTGCCAGCAGCTTAAGTGGTGGTAGCGACCCATATTTT
>TRBD2|TRBJ2-3|17|TRBV7-3|few
CASSLRVLAGNTDTQYF
TGTGCCAGCAGCTTAAGGGTACTAGCGGGAAACACAGATACGCAGTATTTT
>TRBD2|TRBJ2-1|15|TRBV30|few
CALTSGTDEYNEQFF
TGTGCCTTGACTAGCGGGACGGACGAGTACAATGAGCAGTTCTTC
>.|TRBJ2-3|16|TRBV4-3|few
CASSQDFRDPTDTQYF
TGCGCCAGCAGCCAAGACTTCCGCGACCCCACAGATACGCAGTATTTT
>TRBD1|TRBJ1-5|15|TRBV5-5|.
CASSLRTGGNQPQHF
TGTGCCAGCAGCTTGAGGACAGGGGGCAATCAGCCCCAGCATTTT
>.|TRBJ1-1|13|TRBV12-3/TRBV12-4|few
CASSLEIGFRAFF
TGTGCCAGCAGTTTGGAAATCGGGTTTCGGGCTTTCTTT
>TRBD1|TRBJ1-2|14|TRBV12-3/TRBV12-4|.
CASSFEGADYGYTF
TGTGCCAGCAGTTTTGAGGGGGCAGACTATGGCTACACCTTC
>TRBD1|TRBJ2-7|11|TRBV6-2/TRBV6-3|few
CASGQGGEQYF
TGTGCCAGCGGACAGGGGGGTGAGCAGTACTTC
>.|TRBJ2-7|12|TRBV19|.
CARPGTSYGQYF
TGTGCCCGTCCTGGGACGTCCTACGGGCAGTACTTC
>TRBD2|TRBJ2-1|15|TRBV19|.
CASTWTSGLYNEQFF
TGTGCCAGTACTTGGACTAGCGGGTTATACAATGAGCAGTTCTTC
>.|TRBJ2-1|17|TRBV11-3|.
CASSLDLGRDPRNEQFF
TGTGCCAGCAGCTTAGATCTGGGGCGGGACCCAAGAAATGAGCAGTTCTTC
>.|TRBJ2-5|17|TRBV12-3/TRBV12-4|few
CASSVALGQLIFETQYF
TGTGCCAGCAGTGTTGCCTTAGGCCAGCTAATATTCGAGACCCAGTACTTC
>.|TRBJ1-5|14|TRBV24-1|.
CATSDSQGYQPQHF
TGTGCCACCAGTGATTCTCAGGGGTATCAGCCCCAGCATTTT
>TRBD2|TRBJ2-1|16|TRBV5-6|few
CASSWFTSGAYNEQFF
TGTGCCAGCAGCTGGTTCACTAGCGGGGCCTACAATGAGCAGTTCTTC
>.|TRBJ1-5|12|TRBV19|.
CASSRGNQPQHF
TGTGCCAGTTCGAGGGGAAATCAGCCCCAGCATTTT
>TRBD1|TRBJ2-7|15|TRBV28|.
CASSLLKGTVYEQYF
TGTGCCAGCAGTTTACTCAAAGGGACAGTCTACGAGCAGTACTTC
>.|TRBJ2-4|17|TRBV7-2|few
CASSSQGRVLSKNIQYF
TGTGCCAGCAGCTCACAGGGGAGGGTGCTTTCCAAAAACATTCAGTACTTC
>.|TRBJ1-4|16|TRBV4-3|few
CASRTDRGSTNEKLFF
TGCGCCAGCAGAACAGATCGGGGGAGTACTAATGAAAAACTGTTTTTT
>.|TRBJ1-3|16|TRBV7-9|.
CASSAVRGYSGNTIYF
TGTGCCAGCAGCGCAGTTCGGGGTTACTCTGGAAACACCATATATTTT
>.|TRBJ2-7|21|TRBV5-1|.
CASSLEGDLGGGPPSIYEQYF
TGCGCCAGCAGCTTGGAGGGGGATTTAGGGGGAGGTCCCCCATCCATTTACGAGCAGTACTTC
>.|TRBJ2-6|17|TRBV4-2|.
CASSQGSVYSGANVLTF
TGTGCCAGCAGCCAAGGGTCCGTGTACTCTGGGGCCAACGTCCTGACTTTC
>.|TRBJ2-7|15|TRBV20-1|.
CCIPGQQRGIYEQYF
TGCTGTATCCCAGGGCAGCAAAGGGGAATTTACGAGCAGTACTTC
>.|TRBJ1-1|14|TRBV18|few
CASSDQGLNTEAFF
TGTGCCAGCTCAGATCAGGGACTGAACACTGAAGCTTTCTTT
>.|TRBJ2-2|17|TRBV11-1|.
CASSPARRRTLTGELFF
TGTGCCAGCAGCCCAGCTAGACGCAGGACTCTCACCGGGGAGCTGTTTTTT
>.|TRBJ2-7|12|TRBV7-6|.
CASSHIEDEQYF
TGTGCCAGCAGCCATATAGAAGACGAGCAGTACTTC
>TRBD2|TRBJ2-7|18|TRBV6-2/TRBV6-3|.
CASSYSTSGRAREYEQYF
TGTGCCAGCAGTTACTCGACTAGCGGGAGGGCGCGGGAATACGAGCAGTACTTC
>.|TRBJ2-3|14|TRBV19|.
CASKGRVSTDTQYF
TGTGCCAGTAAGGGGAGAGTTAGCACAGATACGCAGTATTTT
>TRBD2|TRBJ2-2|16|TRBV7-2|.
CASSLTSGVNTGELFF
TGTGCCAGCAGCCTTACTAGCGGGGTTAACACCGGGGAGCTGTTTTTT
>.|TRBJ2-7|11|TRBV28|few
CATGTYYEQYF
TGTGCCACCGGGACTTACTACGAGCAGTACTTC
>TRBD1|TRBJ2-7|13|TRBV11-2|.
CASRQGIPYEQYF
TGTGCCAGCAGACAGGGGATCCCCTACGAGCAGTACTTC
>TRBD1|TRBJ1-1|14|TRBV20-1|few
CSAWTGLVNTEAFF
TGCAGTGCCTGGACAGGGCTTGTGAACACTGAAGCTTTCTTT
>.|TRBJ1-6|14|TRBV7-6|.
CASSLQDLNSPLHF
TGTGCCAGCAGCTTACAGGACCTAAATTCACCCCTCCACTTT
>.|TRBJ2-3|15|TRBV29-1|many
CSFGGGRGFLDTQYF
TGCAGCTTCGGGGGCGGGAGAGGATTTCTAGATACGCAGTATTTT
>.|TRBJ2-1|15|TRBV7-2|.
CASSLNRGPYNEQFF
TGTGCCAGCAGCTTAAACCGGGGACCCTACAATGAGCAGTTCTTC
>.|TRBJ2-3|14|TRBV7-3|.
CASSLGLALDTQYF
TGTGCCAGCAGCTTAGGCCTAGCTTTGGATACGCAGTATTTT
>.|TRBJ2-6|18|TRBV3-1|few
CASSQEVSRFSGANVLTF
TGTGCCAGCAGCCAAGAAGTCTCTAGGTTCTCTGGGGCCAACGTCCTGACTTTC
>TRBD2|TRBJ2-3|16|TRBV28|.
CASSSAGGPVTDTQYF
TGTGCCAGCAGTTCGGCGGGAGGCCCAGTCACAGATACGCAGTATTTT
>.|TRBJ1-4|20|TRBV7-6|.
CASSSHGPGGQGPKSEKLFF
TGTGCCAGCAGCTCTCACGGACCCGGGGGGCAGGGTCCTAAAAGCGAAAAACTGTTTTTT
>.|TRBJ1-1|14|TRBV20-1|few
CSARTRGVNTEAFF
TGCAGTGCTAGAACTCGTGGGGTGAACACTGAAGCTTTCTTT
>.|TRBJ1-2|16|TRBV18|.
CASSPQNPQENYGYTF
TGTGCCAGCTCACCACAGAACCCCCAGGAAAACTATGGCTACACCTTC
>.|TRBJ1-1|13|TRBV7-3|.
CASSLQRNTEAFF
TGTGCCAGCAGCCTTCAGAGGAACACTGAAGCTTTCTTT
>.|TRBJ2-7|12|TRBV3-1|few
CASSQVPWEQYF
TGTGCCAGCAGCCAAGTCCCCTGGGAGCAGTACTTC
>.|TRBJ2-2|16|TRBV4-2|.
CASSQEIAENTGELFF
TGTGCCAGCAGCCAAGAGATTGCGGAGAACACCGGGGAGCTGTTTTTT
>.|TRBJ2-1|14|TRBV6-1|once
CASRRSISYNEQFF
TGTGCCAGCAGGAGGAGTATATCCTACAATGAGCAGTTCTTC
>.|TRBJ1-6|14|TRBV6-2/TRBV6-3|few
CASINSPGYSPLHF
TGTGCCAGCATCAACTCTCCCGGGTATTCACCCCTCCACTTT